This T cell receptor beta chain was sequenced in a study of cytomegalovirus exposure and HLA in healthy donors. Regarding the study as a whole: The study labeled more than 150 TCR beta chains cytomegalovirus-associated.

CDR1 is SNHLY and CDR2 is FYNNEI in the germline V gene. Trimming removed 5 bases from V and 2 bases from J; junction bases left unmatched: 11. The CDR3 is made up of 16 amino acids. Remarks on this clone: The target antigen is unknown.

13 Jbeta primers and 60 Vbeta primers were used for the PCR. TCRdb keeps only in-frame clones here, not all; method: immunoSEQ multiplex PCR. The data show some 130,000 clones, approximately 79% seen once. What was sequenced was PBMCs. The receptor comes from a man aged 40-49 years in good health and CMV-seropositive. This sequence joins TRBV2 and TRBJ2-7; 8 nucleotides line up with TRBD2. As DNA, the CDR3 is TGTGCCAGCAGTCCCCGGACTAGCCGGGGAGCCTACGAGCAGTACTTC. Translating it yields CASSPRTSRGAYEQYF.